These 21 T cell receptor beta chains came from one sample sequenced in a study of long-term antiretroviral therapy in people with HIV. The immunoSEQ assay was v3.0, run at survey level. Sequencing used immunoSEQ multiplex PCR; TCRdb keeps in-frame clones, though not all of them. This sample has 19,000 or so clones, with 70% to 80% found just once. The sequenced sample was unsorted PBMCs, obtained at the start of antiretroviral therapy. The receptors here all came from a man younger than 45 with HIV.

V is TRBV19 and J is TRBJ1-5; 8 positions agree with TRBD1. The CDR3 is 17 residues long. Germline values: CDR1 LNHDA, CDR2 SQIVND (reference sequence). The J segment lost 6 bases and the V segment lost 4 bases, leaving 14 bases of the junction unmatched. CDR3 residues: CASSTPAVTGVTQPQHF. CDR3 DNA: TGTGCCAGTAGTACCCCAGCAGTGACAGGGGTCACTCAGCCCCAGCATTTT.

J is TRBJ2-1 and V is TRBV7-9, with TRBD1 matching over 7 bases. CDR3 size: 15 residues. V trimming: 5 bases; J trimming: 3 bases; junction bases outside the gene matches: 7. The germline V gene encodes CDR1 SEHNR and CDR2 FQNEAQ (reference sequence). CDR3 DNA sequence: TGTGCCAGCAGCGGTACAGGGGCCAGCTACAATGAGCAGTTCTTC. It translates to CASSGTGASYNEQFF.

This chain links TRBV29-1 with TRBJ2-7; no clear D. The CDR3 covers 12 residues. Germline V gene data show CDR1 as SQVTM and CDR2 as ANQGSEA. V was clipped by 2 bases and J by 1 base, with 6 bases between them. The CDR3 here is CSVELDSYEQYF. For the CDR3, the DNA is TGCAGCGTTGAACTGGATTCCTACGAGCAGTACTTC.

The V gene is TRBV2, the J gene TRBJ1-2, with D possibly matching TRBD1 (5 bases). CDR3 length: 12 amino acids. The V and J ends lost 7 bases and 9 bases respectively, with 15 bases between them. Germline lookup yields CDR1 SNHLY and CDR2 FYNNEI. The CDR3 DNA reads as TGTGCCAGCATCGACAGCGGGGAGAGCTACACCTTC. Amino acid sequence: CASIDSGESYTF. The whole variable domain, remainder taken from reference TRBV2 and TRBJ1-2, is EPEVTQTPSHQVTQMGQEVILRCVPISNHLYFYWYRQILGQKVEFLVSFYNNEISEKSEIFDDQFSVERPDGSNFTLKIRSTKLEDSAMYFCASIDSGESYTFGSGTRLTVV.

This sequence joins TRBV19 and TRBJ2-1; 9 bases are shared with TRBD2. The J segment lost 7 bases and the V segment lost 6 bases, leaving 7 bases of the junction unmatched. The germline V gene has CDR1 LNHDA and CDR2 SQIVND (reference sequence). This CDR3 spans 14 amino acids. CDR3 bases: TGTGCCAGTAGAGCTTTTAGCGGGGGTAATGAGCAGTTCTTC. Translating gives CASRAFSGGNEQFF. The full variable domain, its missing parts supplied by reference TRBV19 and TRBJ2-1, is DGGITQSPKYLFRKEGQNVTLSCEQNLNHDAMYWYRQDPGQGLRLIYYSQIVNDFQKGDIAEGYSVSREKKESFPLTVTSAQKNPTAFYLCASRAFSGGNEQFFGPGTRLTVL.

The genes are TRBV5-1 and TRBJ2-3; tentatively, D is TRBD2 (5 bases). V lost 3 bases to trimming and J lost 0 bases, with 11 bases between them. This CDR3 region has 15 residues. Germline CDR1 and CDR2: SGHRS and YFSETQ. The chain's CDR3 is CASSSGRDSTDTQYF. The CDR3 DNA sequence: TGCGCCAGCAGCTCCGGACGGGATAGCACAGATACGCAGTATTTT.

The rearrangement joins TRBV9 to TRBJ2-7; 7 positions match TRBD2. V was clipped by 4 bases and J by 3 bases; unmatched bases: 10. Germline values: CDR1 SGDLS, CDR2 YYNGEE. This CDR3 region has 15 residues. CDR3 residues: CASSSPERGNYEQYF. Here the CDR3 DNA reads TGTGCCAGCAGCTCCCCCGAGCGGGGAAACTACGAGCAGTACTTC.

CDR3 region: CASSLDDAGETYEQYF. In DNA form, the CDR3 reads TGTGCCAGCAGCTTGGACGATGCTGGCGAAACCTACGAGCAGTACTTC. V usage is TRBV7-2 and J usage is TRBJ2-7; D not resolved. Germline-derived CDR1 and CDR2 are SGHTA and FQGNSA. V dropped 3 bases and J dropped 2 bases, with 17 bases sitting between them. The CDR3 length is 16 residues.

V is TRBV7-2 and J is TRBJ2-7; no reliable D call. Germline V gene lookup returns CDR1 SGHTA and CDR2 FQGNSA. Trimming took 3 bases from V and 4 from J, leaving 10 bases between them. The CDR3 loop spans 13 amino acids. The CDR3 DNA sequence: TGTGCCAGCAGCTTGGATCCTCGATACGAGCAGTACTTC. Its translation: CASSLDPRYEQYF. The full variable domain, in which reference TRBV7-2 and TRBJ2-7 provide the parts outside the CDR3, is GAGVSQSPSNKVTEKGKDVELRCDPISGHTALYWYRQSLGQGLEFLIYFQGNSAPDKSGLPSDRFSAERTGGSVSTLTIQRTQQEDSAVYLCASSLDPRYEQYFGPGTRLTVT.

This rearrangement joins TRBV20-1 to TRBJ1-1; no reliable D call. The CDR3 spans 10 residues. The V and J ends lost 0 bases and 6 bases respectively, with 2 bases between them. CDR1 is DFQATT and CDR2 is SNEGSKA in the germline V gene (reference sequence). CDR3 in amino acids: CSAREPEAFF. The DNA for the CDR3 is TGCAGTGCTAGAGAACCTGAAGCTTTCTTT.

The rearrangement uses TRBV4-1 and TRBJ2-5, with D unresolved. This CDR3 contains 13 residues. Trimming took 0 bases from V and 4 from J, leaving 6 bases between them. Germline V CDR1 and CDR2: MGHRA, YSYEKL. The CDR3 coding sequence is TGCGCCAGCAGCCAAGAGGACGCAGAGACCCAGTACTTC. Its protein product is CASSQEDAETQYF.

The CDR3: CAWSRDRGTDTQYF. As DNA, the CDR3 is TGTGCCTGGAGTCGGGACAGGGGAACAGATACGCAGTATTTT. The rearrangement uses TRBV30 and TRBJ2-3; 10 nucleotides agree with TRBD1. Germline V lookup: CDR1 GTSNPN, CDR2 SVGIG (reference sequence). The J segment lost 3 bases and the V segment lost 2 bases, leaving 2 bases of the junction unmatched. This CDR3 contains 14 residues. The whole variable domain, remainder taken from reference TRBV30 and TRBJ2-3, is SQTIHQWPATLVQPVGSPLSLECTVEGTSNPNLYWYRQAAGRGLQLLFYSVGIGQISSEVPQNLSASRPQDRQFILSSKKLLLSDSGFYLCAWSRDRGTDTQYFGPGTRLTVL.

This chain connects TRBV9 to TRBJ1-2; perhaps TRBD1 as D (5 bases). Trimming took 3 bases from V and 3 from J, leaving 15 bases between them. Per germline, CDR1 SGDLS and CDR2 YYNGEE. This CDR3 is built from 15 residues. The chain's CDR3 is CASSAGEGSHYGYTF. The DNA for the CDR3 is TGTGCCAGCAGCGCGGGAGAGGGGAGTCACTATGGCTACACCTTC.

This sequence joins TRBV7-2 and TRBJ2-5; 7 positions agree with TRBD2. This CDR3 has 13 amino acids. Germline lookup yields CDR1 SGHTA and CDR2 FQGNSA. V gave up 3 bases and J gave up 7 bases; unmatched junction bases: 5. The CDR3 reads CASSFGLGATQYF. The CDR3 DNA sequence: TGTGCCAGCAGCTTCGGACTAGGCGCGACCCAGTACTTC. Together with reference TRBV7-2 and TRBJ2-5, the CDR3 gives the full variable domain: GAGVSQSPSNKVTEKGKDVELRCDPISGHTALYWYRQSLGQGLEFLIYFQGNSAPDKSGLPSDRFSAERTGGSVSTLTIQRTQQEDSAVYLCASSFGLGATQYFGPGTRLLVL.

The chain uses TRBV5-5 and TRBJ2-5; 12 bases match TRBD1. V lost 3 bases to trimming and J lost 5 bases; unmatched junction nucleotides: 5. CDR1 is SGHKS and CDR2 is YYEKEE in the germline V gene (reference sequence). The CDR3 extends over 15 amino acids. CDR3 residues: CASSWGTGGSETQYF. The CDR3 DNA reads as TGTGCCAGCAGCTGGGGGACAGGGGGCTCGGAGACCCAGTACTTC.

J is TRBJ1-5 and V is TRBV19; no reliable D call. From germline, CDR1 is LNHDA and CDR2 SQIVND (reference sequence). The CDR3 spans 15 residues. V gave up 5 bases and J gave up 2 bases, with 13 bases separating them. The CDR3 region has the DNA TGTGCCAGTAGTGTCCCGAGGTTGGGCAATCAGCCCCAGCATTTT. Amino acids: CASSVPRLGNQPQHF.

The gene calls are TRBV6-5 and TRBJ2-1; either TRBD1 or TRBD2 may fit D (6 bases each). Germline CDR1 MNHEY, CDR2 SVGAGI. This CDR3 has 16 amino acids. V lost 0 bases to trimming and J lost 12 bases, with 21 bases between them. Here the CDR3 DNA reads TGTGCCAGCAGTTACTCCATGTGGAGGGGGGTCAGTGGGCAGTTCTTC. Translation gives CASSYSMWRGVSGQFF.

The chain carries TRBV7-9 and TRBJ2-7; 10 bases match TRBD1. V gave up 0 bases and J gave up 5 bases; unmatched junction bases: 4. CDR3 length equals 15 residues. Germline V lookup: CDR1 SEHNR, CDR2 FQNEAQ (reference sequence). CDR3 in amino acids: CASSLAWTGGNEQYF. The DNA of the CDR3 is TGTGCCAGCAGCTTAGCCTGGACAGGGGGGAACGAGCAGTACTTC.

This sequence joins TRBV15 and TRBJ2-7, with TRBD2 identical over 9 bases. The CDR3 loop spans 16 amino acids. After removal of 1 base from V and 2 bases from J, the junction contained 6 bases not matched to a gene. The V gene's germline CDR1 is LNHNV and CDR2 YYDKDF (reference sequence). CDR3 amino acids: CATSRGPSGAPYEQYF. The CDR3, as DNA: TGTGCCACCAGCAGAGGACCTAGCGGGGCCCCCTACGAGCAGTACTTC.

The chain employs TRBV6-5 and TRBJ2-2, with 8 bases aligning to TRBD1. This CDR3 contains 15 residues. Losses at the gene ends were 2 bases for V and 5 bases for J; bases not matched to a gene: 4. Germline CDR1 reads MNHEY; CDR2 reads SVGAGI. The CDR3, as DNA: TGTGCCAGCAGTTACCAGGGGGCAGGGACCGGGGAGCTGTTTTTT. The encoded protein is CASSYQGAGTGELFF.

The chain links TRBV5-5 to TRBJ1-5; D uncertain. This CDR3 comprises 14 residues. Germline lookup yields CDR1 SGHKS and CDR2 YYEKEE (reference sequence). V was trimmed by 0 bases and J by 6 bases, leaving 10 bases between them. Here the CDR3 reads CASSLEVGSQPQHF. The CDR3, as DNA: TGTGCCAGCAGCTTGGAGGTGGGTAGTCAGCCCCAGCATTTT.